This T cell receptor (beta chain) was captured by sequencing in a study of shared clonotypes between healthy human individuals. Broader study findings: Sampling covered nothing but blood. Tissue TCR repertoires likely differ from those found in blood.

This clone was seen more than once but under ten times. What it binds is not known. This sample also contains other DNA sequences that code for the same CDR3. Profiling relied on immunoSEQ multiplex PCR, and the TCRdb table lists in-frame clones only, not all of them. Of hundreds of thousands of clones listed, approximately 74% are singletons. This TCR was sampled from a woman aged 25 to 45 in good health. The sample comprised memory CD4+ T cells sorted from blood. As to subset: CD45RA-negative fraction.

The CDR3 DNA is TGCGCCAGCAGCTTGGTTGGGACAGGGGGCATTCAAGAGACCCAGTACTTC. Translated, it gives CASSLVGTGGIQETQYF. J is TRBJ2-5 and V is TRBV5-1; 12 nucleotides agree with TRBD1. The V gene end was trimmed by 0 bases and the J gene end by 2 bases; junction bases not matched to a gene: 5. The CDR3 length is 17 residues. Germline CDR1 reads SGHRS; CDR2 reads YFSETQ.